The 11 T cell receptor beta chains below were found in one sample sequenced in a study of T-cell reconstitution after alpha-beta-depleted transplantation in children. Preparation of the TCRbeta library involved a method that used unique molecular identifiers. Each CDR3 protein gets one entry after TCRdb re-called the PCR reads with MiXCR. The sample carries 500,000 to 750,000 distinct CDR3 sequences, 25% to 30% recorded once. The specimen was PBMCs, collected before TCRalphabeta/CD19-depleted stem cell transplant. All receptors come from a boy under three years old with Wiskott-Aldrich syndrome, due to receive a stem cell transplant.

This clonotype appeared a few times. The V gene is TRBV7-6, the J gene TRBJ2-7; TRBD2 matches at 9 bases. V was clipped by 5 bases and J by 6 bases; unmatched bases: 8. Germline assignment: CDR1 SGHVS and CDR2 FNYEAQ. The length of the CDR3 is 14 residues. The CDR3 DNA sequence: TGTGCCAGCAGCCCCGGGACTAGCCCTCGCGAGCAGTACTTC. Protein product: CASSPGTSPREQYF.

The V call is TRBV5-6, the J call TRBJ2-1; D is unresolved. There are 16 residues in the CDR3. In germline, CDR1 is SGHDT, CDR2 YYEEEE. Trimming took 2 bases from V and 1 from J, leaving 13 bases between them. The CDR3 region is CASSFFRGMSYNEQFF. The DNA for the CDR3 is TGTGCCAGCAGCTTCTTTCGAGGTATGTCCTACAATGAGCAGTTCTTC.

The CDR3 sequence is CASSQVQAYEQYF. CDR3 coding DNA: TGCGCCAGCAGCCAAGTTCAGGCCTACGAGCAGTACTTC. The rearrangement links TRBV4-1 to TRBJ2-7, with D uncertain. This CDR3 is 13 amino acids long. V gave up 1 base and J gave up 2 bases, with 6 bases separating them. Germline CDR1 reads MGHRA; CDR2 reads YSYEKL.

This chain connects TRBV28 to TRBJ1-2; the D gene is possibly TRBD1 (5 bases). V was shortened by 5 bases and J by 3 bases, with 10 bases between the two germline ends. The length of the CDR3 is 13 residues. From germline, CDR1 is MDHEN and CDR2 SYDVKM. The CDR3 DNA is TGTGCCAGCAGTGGGGGGTTGGACTATGGCTACACCTTC. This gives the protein CASSGGLDYGYTF.

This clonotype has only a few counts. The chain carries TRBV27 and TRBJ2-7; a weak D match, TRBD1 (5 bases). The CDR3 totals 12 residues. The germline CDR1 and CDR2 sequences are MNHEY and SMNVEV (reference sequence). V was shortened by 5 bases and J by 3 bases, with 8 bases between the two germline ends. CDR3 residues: CASSKQGYEQYF. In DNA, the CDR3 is TGTGCCAGCAGTAAGCAGGGCTACGAGCAGTACTTC.

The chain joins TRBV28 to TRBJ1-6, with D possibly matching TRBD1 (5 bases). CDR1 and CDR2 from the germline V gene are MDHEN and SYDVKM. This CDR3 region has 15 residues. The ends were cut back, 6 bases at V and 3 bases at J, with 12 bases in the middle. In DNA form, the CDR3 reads TGTGCCAGCAGGCAGGGCCCTCTCTATAATTCACCCCTCCACTTT. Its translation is CASRQGPLYNSPLHF. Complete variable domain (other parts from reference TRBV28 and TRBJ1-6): DVKVTQSSRYLVKRTGEKVFLECVQDMDHENMFWYRQDPGLGLRLIYFSYDVKMKEKGDIPEGYSVSREKKERFSLILESASTNQTSMYLCASRQGPLYNSPLHFGNGTRLTVT.

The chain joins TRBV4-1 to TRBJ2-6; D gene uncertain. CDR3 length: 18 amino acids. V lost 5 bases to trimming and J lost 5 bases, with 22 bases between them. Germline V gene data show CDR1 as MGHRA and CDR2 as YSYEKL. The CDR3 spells CASSKTPESPRRANVLTF. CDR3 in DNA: TGCGCCAGCAGCAAAACTCCAGAATCTCCTCGCAGGGCCAACGTCCTGACTTTC.

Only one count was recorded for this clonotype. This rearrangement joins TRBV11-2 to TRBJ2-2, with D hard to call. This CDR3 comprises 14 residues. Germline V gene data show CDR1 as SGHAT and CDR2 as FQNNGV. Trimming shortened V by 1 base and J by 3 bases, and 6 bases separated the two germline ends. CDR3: CASSLGLHTGELFF. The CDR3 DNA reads TGTGCCAGCAGCTTAGGATTACACACCGGGGAGCTGTTTTTT.

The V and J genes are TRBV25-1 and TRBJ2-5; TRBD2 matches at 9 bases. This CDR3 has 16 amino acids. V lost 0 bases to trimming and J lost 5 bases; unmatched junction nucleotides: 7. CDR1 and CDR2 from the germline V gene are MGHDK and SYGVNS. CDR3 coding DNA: TGTGCCAGCAGTGAATATAGGCTCGGACTAGCGGAGACCCAGTACTTC. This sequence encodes CASSEYRLGLAETQYF.

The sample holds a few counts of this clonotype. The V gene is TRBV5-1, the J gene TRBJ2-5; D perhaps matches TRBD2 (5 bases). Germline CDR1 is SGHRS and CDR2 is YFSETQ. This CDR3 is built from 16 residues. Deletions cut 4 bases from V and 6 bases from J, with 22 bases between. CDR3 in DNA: TGCGCCAGCAGCCACACTCCGGGGTACCCCCCCAAGACCCAGTACTTC. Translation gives CASSHTPGYPPKTQYF.

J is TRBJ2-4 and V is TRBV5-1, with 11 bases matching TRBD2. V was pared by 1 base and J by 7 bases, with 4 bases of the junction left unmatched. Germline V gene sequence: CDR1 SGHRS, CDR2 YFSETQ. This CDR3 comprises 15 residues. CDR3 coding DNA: TGCGCCAGCAGCTTGATGGCTAGCGGGAGGAACATTCAGTACTTC. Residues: CASSLMASGRNIQYF.